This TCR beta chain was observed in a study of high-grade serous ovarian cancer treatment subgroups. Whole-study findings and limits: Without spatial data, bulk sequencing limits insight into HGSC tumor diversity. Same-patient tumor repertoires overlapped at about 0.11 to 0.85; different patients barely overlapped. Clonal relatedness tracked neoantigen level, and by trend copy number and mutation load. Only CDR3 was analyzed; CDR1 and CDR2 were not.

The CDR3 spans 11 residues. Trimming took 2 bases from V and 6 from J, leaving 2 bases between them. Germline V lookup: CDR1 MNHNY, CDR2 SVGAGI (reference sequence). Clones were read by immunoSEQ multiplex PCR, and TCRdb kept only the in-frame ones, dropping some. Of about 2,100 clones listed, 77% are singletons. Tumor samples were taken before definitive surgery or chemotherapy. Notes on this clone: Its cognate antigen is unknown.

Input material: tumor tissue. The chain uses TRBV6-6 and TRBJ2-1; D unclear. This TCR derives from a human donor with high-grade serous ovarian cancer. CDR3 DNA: TGTGCCAGCAGTTACAGCAATGAGCAGTTCTTC. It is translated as CASSYSNEQFF.